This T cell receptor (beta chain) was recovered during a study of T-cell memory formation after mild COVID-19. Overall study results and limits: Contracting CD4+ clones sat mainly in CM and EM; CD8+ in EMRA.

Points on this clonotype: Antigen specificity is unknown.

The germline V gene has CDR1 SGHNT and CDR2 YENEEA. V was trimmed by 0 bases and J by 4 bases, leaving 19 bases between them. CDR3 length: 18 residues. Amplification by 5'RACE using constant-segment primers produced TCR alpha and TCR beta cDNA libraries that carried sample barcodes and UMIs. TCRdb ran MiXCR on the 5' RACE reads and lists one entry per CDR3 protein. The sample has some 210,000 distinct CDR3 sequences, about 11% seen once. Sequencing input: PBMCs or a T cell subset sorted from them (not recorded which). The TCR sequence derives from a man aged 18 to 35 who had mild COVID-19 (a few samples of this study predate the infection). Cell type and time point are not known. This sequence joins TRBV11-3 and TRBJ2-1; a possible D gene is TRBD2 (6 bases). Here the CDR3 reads CASSLDHSGTSRYNEQFF. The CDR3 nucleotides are TGTGCCAGCAGCTTAGATCACTCCGGGACTTCCCGTTACAATGAGCAGTTCTTC.